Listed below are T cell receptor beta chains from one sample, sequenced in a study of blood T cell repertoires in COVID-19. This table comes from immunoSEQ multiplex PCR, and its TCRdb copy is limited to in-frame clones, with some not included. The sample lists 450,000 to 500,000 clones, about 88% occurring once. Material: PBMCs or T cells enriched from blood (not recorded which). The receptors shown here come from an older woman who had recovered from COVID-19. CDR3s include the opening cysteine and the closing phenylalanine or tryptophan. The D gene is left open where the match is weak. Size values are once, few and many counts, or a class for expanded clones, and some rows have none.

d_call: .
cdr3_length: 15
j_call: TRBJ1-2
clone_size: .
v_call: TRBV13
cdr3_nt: TGTGCCAGCAGCTTAGGCCGCGAGGCTAACTATGGCTACACCTTC
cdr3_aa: CASSLGREANYGYTF

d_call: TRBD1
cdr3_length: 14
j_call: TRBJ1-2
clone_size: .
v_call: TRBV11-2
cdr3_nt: TGTGCCAGCAGCTTGACAGGGGGCGGCTATGGCTACACCTTC
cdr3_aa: CASSLTGGGYGYTF

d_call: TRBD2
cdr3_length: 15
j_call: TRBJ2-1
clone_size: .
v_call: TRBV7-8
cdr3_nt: TGTGCCAGCAGCCTTCCGGGGGGGGATAACAATGAGCAGTTCTTC
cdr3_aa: CASSLPGGDNNEQFF

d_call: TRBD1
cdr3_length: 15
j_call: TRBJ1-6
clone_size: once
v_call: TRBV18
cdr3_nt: TGTGCCAGCTCAAAGGGACAGGGCTACGGTTCACCCCTCCACTTT
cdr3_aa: CASSKGQGYGSPLHF

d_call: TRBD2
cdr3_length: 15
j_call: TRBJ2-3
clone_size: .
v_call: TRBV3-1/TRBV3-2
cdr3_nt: TGTGCCAGCAGCCAAGATCGACTAGCGGGGGGAGCACAGTATTTT
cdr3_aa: CASSQDRLAGGAQYF

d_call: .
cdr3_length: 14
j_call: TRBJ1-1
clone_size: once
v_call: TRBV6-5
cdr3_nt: TGTGCCAGCCGGGTTGTTCTAGAAGGTTCTGAAGCTTTCTTT
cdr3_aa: CASRVVLEGSEAFF

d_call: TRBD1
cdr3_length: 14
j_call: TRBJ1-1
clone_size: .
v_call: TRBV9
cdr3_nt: TGTGCCAGCAGCTCCCGGGACAGGAACACTGAAGCTTTCTTT
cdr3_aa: CASSSRDRNTEAFF

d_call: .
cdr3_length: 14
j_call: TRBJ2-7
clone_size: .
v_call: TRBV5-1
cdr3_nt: TGCGCCAGCAGCTTGGACGGACAAGTCTACGAGCAGTACTTC
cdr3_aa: CASSLDGQVYEQYF

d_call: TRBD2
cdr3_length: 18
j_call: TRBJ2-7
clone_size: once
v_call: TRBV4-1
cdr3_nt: TGCGCCAGCAGCCATCCGAAACTAGCGGGGGGGGTCTCCTACGAGCAGTACTTC
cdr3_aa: CASSHPKLAGGVSYEQYF

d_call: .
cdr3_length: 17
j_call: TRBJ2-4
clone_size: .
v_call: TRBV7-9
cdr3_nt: TGTGCCAGCAGCTTCCGACAGCCGTCAGTAGCCAAAAACATTCAGTACTTC
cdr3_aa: CASSFRQPSVAKNIQYF

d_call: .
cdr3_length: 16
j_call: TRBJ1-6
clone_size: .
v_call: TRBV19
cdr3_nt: TGTGCCAGTAGCGGCCGGAAGAGCGGATCTTATTCACCCCTCCACTTT
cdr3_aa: CASSGRKSGSYSPLHF

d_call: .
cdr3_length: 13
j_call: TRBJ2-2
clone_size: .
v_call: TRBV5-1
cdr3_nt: TGCGCCAGCAACCTAGTTGGCACCGGGGAGCTGTTTTTT
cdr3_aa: CASNLVGTGELFF

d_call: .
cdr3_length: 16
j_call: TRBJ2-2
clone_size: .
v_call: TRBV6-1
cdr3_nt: TGTGCCAGCAGTGAAAGGGGAAGGTTGAAGACCGGGGAGCTGTTTTTT
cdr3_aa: CASSERGRLKTGELFF

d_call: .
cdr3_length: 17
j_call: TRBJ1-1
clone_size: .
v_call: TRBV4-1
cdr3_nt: TGCGCCAGCAGCCAATTCAGGGTAGGGGACATGAACACTGAAGCTTTCTTT
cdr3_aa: CASSQFRVGDMNTEAFF

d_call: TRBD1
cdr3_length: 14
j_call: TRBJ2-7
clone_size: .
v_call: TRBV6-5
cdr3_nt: TGTGCCAGCAGATGGGACAGGGCCACCTACGAGCAGTACTTC
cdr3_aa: CASRWDRATYEQYF

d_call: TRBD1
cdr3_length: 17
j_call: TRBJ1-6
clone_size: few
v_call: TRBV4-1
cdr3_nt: TGCGCCAGCAGTCTAATGGTTCCCGGGACAGAGGCTTCACCCCTCCACTTT
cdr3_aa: CASSLMVPGTEASPLHF

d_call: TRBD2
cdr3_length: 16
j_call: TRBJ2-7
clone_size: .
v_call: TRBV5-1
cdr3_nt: TGCGCCAGCAGCAGAATGATAGCGGGGGGGTCCTACGAGCAGTACTTC
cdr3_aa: CASSRMIAGGSYEQYF

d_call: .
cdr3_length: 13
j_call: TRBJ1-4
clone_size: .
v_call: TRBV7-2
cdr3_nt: TGTGCCAGCAGCGTCGGCGGGAGTGAAAAACTGTTTTTT
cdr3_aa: CASSVGGSEKLFF

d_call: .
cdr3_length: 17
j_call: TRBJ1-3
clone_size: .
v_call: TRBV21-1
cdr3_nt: TGTGCCAGATGCCGTTTCTCCTGGGGGACAGCTGGAAACACCATATATTTT
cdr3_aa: CARCRFSWGTAGNTIYF

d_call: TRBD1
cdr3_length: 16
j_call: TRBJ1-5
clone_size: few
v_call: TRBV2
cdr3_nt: TGTGCCAGCAGTGTCCGGGACAGGGCTAGCAATCAGCCCCAGCATTTT
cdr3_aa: CASSVRDRASNQPQHF

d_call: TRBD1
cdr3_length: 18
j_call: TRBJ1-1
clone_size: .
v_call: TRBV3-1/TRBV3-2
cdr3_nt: TGTGCCAGCAGCCAGGGACAGTCCTGGGGCGTTTTGAACACTGAAGCTTTCTTT
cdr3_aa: CASSQGQSWGVLNTEAFF

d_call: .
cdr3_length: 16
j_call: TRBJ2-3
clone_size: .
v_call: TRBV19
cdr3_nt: TGTGCCAGTAGTATAGGAAACAGGGTGAGCACAGATACGCAGTATTTT
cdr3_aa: CASSIGNRVSTDTQYF

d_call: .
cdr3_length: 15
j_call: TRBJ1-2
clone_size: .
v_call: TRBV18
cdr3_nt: TGTGCCAGCTCACCGCTACCGTTAAGTAACTATGGCTACACCTTC
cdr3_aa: CASSPLPLSNYGYTF

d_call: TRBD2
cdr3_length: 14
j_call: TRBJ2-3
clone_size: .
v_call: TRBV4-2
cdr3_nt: TGTGCCAGCAGCCAAGGACACACCGGGGGGACGCAGTATTTT
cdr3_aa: CASSQGHTGGTQYF

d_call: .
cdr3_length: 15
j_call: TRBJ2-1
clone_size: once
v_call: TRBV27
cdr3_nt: TGTGCCAGCAGTCTTGAAACCAGGGAAGGCAATGAGCAGTTCTTC
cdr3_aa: CASSLETREGNEQFF

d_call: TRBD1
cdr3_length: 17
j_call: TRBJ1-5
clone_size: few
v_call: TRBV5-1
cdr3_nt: TGCGCCAGCAGCCCGACCCCAACAGGGGCGGGCAATCAGCCCCAGCATTTT
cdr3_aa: CASSPTPTGAGNQPQHF

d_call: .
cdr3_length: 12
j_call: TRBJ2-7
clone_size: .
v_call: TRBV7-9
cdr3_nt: TGTGCCAGCAGCTCGACAGCTTCCGAGCAGTACTTC
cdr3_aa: CASSSTASEQYF

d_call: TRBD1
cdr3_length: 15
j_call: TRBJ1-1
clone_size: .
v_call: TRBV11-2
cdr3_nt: TGTGCCAGCAGCTTAACCCCGGGACAGGGGTTGGGCGCTTTCTTT
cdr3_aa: CASSLTPGQGLGAFF

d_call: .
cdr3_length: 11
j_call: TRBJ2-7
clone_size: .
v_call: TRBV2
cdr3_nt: TGTGCCAGCAGTGGCCCAGGCGAGCAGTACTTC
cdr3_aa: CASSGPGEQYF

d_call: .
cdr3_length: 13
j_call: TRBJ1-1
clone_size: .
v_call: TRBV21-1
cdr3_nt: TGTGCCAGGGGACAGGGGCTCAAATCTGAAGCTTTCTTT
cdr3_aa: CARGQGLKSEAFF

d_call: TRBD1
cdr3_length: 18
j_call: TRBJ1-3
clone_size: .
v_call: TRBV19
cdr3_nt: TGTGCCAGTAAAGGAGGCCTGTGGACAGGGGGCGCCGGAAACACCATATATTTT
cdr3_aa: CASKGGLWTGGAGNTIYF

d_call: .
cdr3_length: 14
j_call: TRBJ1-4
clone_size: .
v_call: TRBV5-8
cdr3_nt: TGTGCCAGCACCTGGGCAGGAACTAATGAAAAACTGTTTTTT
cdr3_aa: CASTWAGTNEKLFF

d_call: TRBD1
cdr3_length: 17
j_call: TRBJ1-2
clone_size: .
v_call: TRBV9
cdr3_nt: TGTGCCAGCAGCGTAGACTTAACCGGGACAGGGATTTATGGCTACACCTTC
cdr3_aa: CASSVDLTGTGIYGYTF

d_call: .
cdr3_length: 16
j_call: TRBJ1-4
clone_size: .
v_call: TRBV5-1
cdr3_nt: TGCGCCAGCAGCATCCAGGGTTTAGGGGGTAATGAAAAACTGTTTTTT
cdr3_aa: CASSIQGLGGNEKLFF

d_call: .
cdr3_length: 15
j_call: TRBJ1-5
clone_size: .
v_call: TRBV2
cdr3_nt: TGTGCCAGCAGGGGAGGGCCCGATAGCAATCAGCCCCAGCATTTT
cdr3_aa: CASRGGPDSNQPQHF

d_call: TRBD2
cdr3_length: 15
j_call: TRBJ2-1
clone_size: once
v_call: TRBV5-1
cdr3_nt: TGCGCCACCAGTAGCGGGGTGAGCTCCTACAATGAGCAGTTCTTC
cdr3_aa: CATSSGVSSYNEQFF

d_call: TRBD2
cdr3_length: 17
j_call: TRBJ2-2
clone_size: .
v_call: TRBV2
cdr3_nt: TGTGCCAGCAGTGAAGGTAGCGGGGGGGCCGGCACCGGGGAGCTGTTTTTT
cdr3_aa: CASSEGSGGAGTGELFF

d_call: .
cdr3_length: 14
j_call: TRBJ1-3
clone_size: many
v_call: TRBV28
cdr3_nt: TGTGCCAGCAGTTCCCGGACTTTTGGAAACACCATATATTTT
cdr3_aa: CASSSRTFGNTIYF

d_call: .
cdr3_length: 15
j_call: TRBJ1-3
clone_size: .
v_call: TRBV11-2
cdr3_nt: TGTGCCAGCAGCTTATTATCGAGCTCTGGAAACACCATATATTTT
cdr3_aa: CASSLLSSSGNTIYF

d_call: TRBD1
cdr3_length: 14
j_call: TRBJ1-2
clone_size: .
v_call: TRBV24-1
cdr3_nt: TGTGCCACCAGTGGGCAGGGGGTAGACTATGGCTACACCTTC
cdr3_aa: CATSGQGVDYGYTF

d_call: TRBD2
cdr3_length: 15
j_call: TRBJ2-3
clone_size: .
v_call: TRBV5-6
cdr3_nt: TGTGCCAGCAGCTTTAGCGGGGGGGCCACAGATACGCAGTATTTT
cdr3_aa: CASSFSGGATDTQYF

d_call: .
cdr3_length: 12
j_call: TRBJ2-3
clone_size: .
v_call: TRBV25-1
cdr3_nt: TGTGCCAGCAAGCGGAACACAGATACGCAGTATTTT
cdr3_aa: CASKRNTDTQYF

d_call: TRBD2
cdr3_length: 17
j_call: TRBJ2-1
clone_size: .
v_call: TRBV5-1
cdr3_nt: TGCGCCAGCAGCTTGGGAGCGGGGGGGACCTCCTACAATGAGCAGTTCTTC
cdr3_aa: CASSLGAGGTSYNEQFF

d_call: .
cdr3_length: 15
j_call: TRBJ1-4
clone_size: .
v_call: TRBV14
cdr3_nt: TGTGCCAGCAGCCAAGAGACAGCAACTAATGAAAAACTGTTTTTT
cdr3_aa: CASSQETATNEKLFF

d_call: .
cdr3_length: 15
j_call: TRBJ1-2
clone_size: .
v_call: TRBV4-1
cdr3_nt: TGCGCCAGCAGCCAAGATGGGGGCCTTAACTATGGCTACACCTTC
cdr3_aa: CASSQDGGLNYGYTF

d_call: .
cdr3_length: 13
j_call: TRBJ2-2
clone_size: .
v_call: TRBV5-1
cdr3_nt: TGCGCCAGCAGCTTGTCCGGGATCGGGGAGCTGTTTTTT
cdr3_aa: CASSLSGIGELFF